Sequencing of this T cell receptor (beta chain) was carried out in a study of technical replicates of blood from a few donors. The germline V gene encodes CDR1 MGHRA and CDR2 YSYEKL. The CDR3 contains 13 residues. The germline V and J ends were trimmed by 2 bases and 6 bases, with 11 bases remaining between them. Measured with immunoSEQ multiplex PCR; TCRdb has only the in-frame clones, and not every one. The repertoire holds about 86,000 clones, approximately 96% seen once, with 0.37% in the top ten. The rearrangement links TRBV4-1 to TRBJ2-7; the D is unclear. The sample consisted of T cells isolated from PBMCs. The sequence was collected from a human donor in good health. CDR3 DNA sequence: TGCGCCAGCAGCCAATATGGAGATGCCGAGCAGTACTTC. This encodes CASSQYGDAEQYF.